This T cell receptor beta chain was recovered during a study of blood T cells in healthy people across ages. CDR3 length: 13 amino acids. In germline, CDR1 is SGHTA, CDR2 FQGNSA. V lost 2 bases and J 4 bases, leaving 8 bases between the germline ends. Combining a sample-barcoded 5' primer with a J-beta primer mix, a second PCR ran for roughly 6 to 12 cycles. TCRdb used MiXCR to reprocess the 5' RACE reads, holding one entry per CDR3 protein. The profile shows around 1.7 million distinct CDR3 sequences, roughly 27% of them singletons. This clonotype was seen only a few times. Specimen: blood. The rearrangement links TRBV7-2 to TRBJ2-5; unclear D gene. This TCR came from a woman aged 25 to 45 in good health. The CDR3 DNA is TGTGCCAGCAGCTTATCGGTATCAGAGACCCAGTACTTC. As protein: CASSLSVSETQYF.